The 11 T cell receptor beta chains presented below share a single source sample, sequenced in a study of blood T cell repertoires in COVID-19. Libraries were prepared by immunoSEQ multiplex PCR; TCRdb keeps only in-frame clonotypes and omits some of them. Of roughly 500,000 clones listed, roughly 90% are singletons. Source material: PBMCs or T cells enriched from blood (not recorded which). The receptors were gathered from a woman aged 40 to 55 who had recovered from COVID-19.

The sample holds one count of this clone. The J gene is TRBJ2-1, the V gene TRBV4-3; no clear D gene. Germline V lookup: CDR1 LGHNA, CDR2 YSLEER. The V and J ends lost 2 bases and 9 bases respectively, with 8 bases between them. The CDR3 is 12 residues long. This CDR3 reads CASSQYSSEQFF. CDR3 bases: TGCGCCAGCAGCCAATATTCCAGTGAGCAGTTCTTC.

Only one count was recorded for this clone. The CDR3 DNA sequence: TGTGCCACCAGTGATTGCTGGACTAGCGGGACGCGCTACGAGCAGTACTTC. The encoded protein is CATSDCWTSGTRYEQYF. The chain has TRBV24-1 and TRBJ2-7, with TRBD2 matching 12 bases. CDR1 and CDR2 from the germline V gene are KGHDR and SFDVKD. Trimming at V came to 2 bases and at J to 3 bases, leaving 7 bases not matched to a gene. There are 17 residues in the CDR3.

V gene TRBV11-3 combines with J gene TRBJ2-5; TRBD2 might be the D (6 bases). Trimming shortened V by 5 bases and J by 1 base, and 17 bases separated the two germline ends. Germline assignment: CDR1 SGHNT and CDR2 YENEEA. The CDR3 runs 16 residues. CDR3: CASSRGARSIQETQYF. CDR3 nucleotide sequence: TGTGCCAGCAGCCGCGGGGCAAGGTCCATCCAAGAGACCCAGTACTTC.

The chain joins TRBV12-3 or TRBV12-4 to TRBJ2-2; D ambiguous. The CDR3 totals 12 residues. V was shortened by 6 bases and J by 1 base, with 3 bases between the two germline ends. CDR3 DNA sequence: TGTGCCAGCAGACTGAACACCGGGGAGCTGTTTTTT. Translated: CASRLNTGELFF.

CDR3 DNA: TGTGCCAGCAGTGTTGTCCCGGGAGAGGGCGAGCAGTACTTC. This translates into CASSVVPGEGEQYF. The genes are TRBV5-5 and TRBJ2-7, with D maybe TRBD2 (6 bases). The length of the CDR3 is 14 residues. Trimming pared 5 bases from V and 6 bases from J, leaving 18 bases between. CDR1 is SGHKS and CDR2 is YYEKEE in the germline V gene (reference sequence).

This clone occurred a few times. CDR3: CASSYDRGPYEQYF. The CDR3 DNA sequence: TGTGCCAGCAGTTACGACAGGGGTCCTTACGAGCAGTACTTC. This sequence joins TRBV6-2 or TRBV6-3 and TRBJ2-7, with TRBD1 matching over 8 bases. V lost 2 bases, J lost 4 bases, and 4 bases stayed unmatched. The CDR3 length is 14 residues. Germline V CDR1 and CDR2: MNHEY, SVGEGT.

This clone came up once. V usage is TRBV7-6 and J usage is TRBJ2-1; 8 nucleotides agree with TRBD2. V shed 4 bases and J 1 base; nucleotides not matched to a gene: 15. Per germline, CDR1 SGHVS and CDR2 FNYEAQ. This CDR3 is 19 amino acids long. Written as DNA, the CDR3 is TGTGCCAGCAGCTCAGATCGAACTAGCGGTTTTCTGTCCTACAATGAGCAGTTCTTC. It translates to CASSSDRTSGFLSYNEQFF.

In this sample, this clone turned up once. The chain links TRBV5-1 to TRBJ2-7; a possible D gene is TRBD2 (5 bases). Germline V gene sequence: CDR1 SGHRS, CDR2 YFSETQ. Deletions cut 0 bases from V and 1 base from J, with 8 bases between. The CDR3 covers 14 residues. The CDR3 loop reads CASSLGSGSYEQYF. The CDR3 region has the DNA TGCGCCAGCAGCTTGGGAAGCGGTTCCTACGAGCAGTACTTC. Supplemented by reference TRBV5-1 and TRBJ2-7, the full variable domain reads KAGVTQTPRYLIKTRGQQVTLSCSPISGHRSVSWYQQTPGQGLQFLFEYFSETQRNKGNFPGRFSGRQFSNSRSEMNVSTLELGDSALYLCASSLGSGSYEQYFGPGTRLTVT.

The chain joins TRBV2 to TRBJ1-6, with TRBD1 identical over 7 bases. Per the germline V gene, CDR1 is SNHLY and CDR2 is FYNNEI. This CDR3 has 19 residues. V lost 5 bases to trimming and J lost 7 bases; unmatched junction nucleotides: 20. The CDR3 DNA sequence: TGTGCCAGCAGTCCGTATGACAGGGAAAATCTTCATGAAAATTCACCCCTCCACTTT. It yields the protein CASSPYDRENLHENSPLHF.

The CDR3 loop reads CASSLRGQNTDTQYF. Written as DNA, the CDR3 is TGTGCCAGCAGCTTGCGGGGACAGAACACAGATACGCAGTATTTT. The chain is built from TRBV5-8 and TRBJ2-3; 7 nucleotides match TRBD1. This CDR3 is 15 amino acids long. V was pared by 1 base and J by 2 bases, with 4 bases of the junction left unmatched. CDR1 SGHTS and CDR2 YDEGEE come from the germline V gene.

This clone occurred once. This sequence joins TRBV6-5 and TRBJ1-1; D unclear. The germline CDR1 and CDR2 sequences are MNHEY and SVGAGI. Trimming shortened V by 7 bases and J by 10 bases, and 16 bases separated the two germline ends. CDR3 size: 12 residues. The CDR3 sequence: CASKALDSLAFF. CDR3 nucleotides: TGTGCCAGCAAAGCGCTCGACTCTTTAGCTTTCTTT.